The 16 T cell receptor beta chains presented below share a single source sample, sequenced in a study of CD8 T cells in ankylosing spondylitis. TCRdb analysed the 5' RACE reads with MiXCR anew, one entry per CDR3 protein. The sample records hundreds of thousands of distinct CDR3 sequences, 20% being singletons. Sequencing input: blood, either unsorted or a sorted T cell fraction (not recorded which). The source of these receptors is a male donor with ankylosing spondylitis or in good health (not recorded which).

Only a few counts were recorded for this clonotype. The chain is built from TRBV6-5 and TRBJ2-1; no reliable D call. V was cut by 2 bases and J by 0 bases, with 11 bases left in between. CDR1 is MNHEY, CDR2 SVGAGI, per germline. There are 16 residues in the CDR3. CDR3 bases: TGTGCCAGCAGTTACAAGTCCCCCAGCTCCTACAATGAGCAGTTCTTC. Translating gives CASSYKSPSSYNEQFF.

This clonotype was seen a few times. The chain combines TRBV7-6 with TRBJ2-7; 7 bases match TRBD2. This CDR3 spans 15 amino acids. The junction had 5 bases not matched to a gene; V was cut back by 1 base and J by 2 bases. The germline CDR1 and CDR2 sequences are SGHVS and FNYEAQ. This CDR3 is CASSLGSGETYEQYF. CDR3 DNA: TGTGCCAGCAGCTTAGGGAGCGGGGAAACCTACGAGCAGTACTTC.

This clonotype came up many times. J is TRBJ2-7 and V is TRBV12-3 or TRBV12-4; 7 nucleotides align to TRBD1. The J segment lost 6 bases and the V segment lost 5 bases, leaving 10 bases of the junction unmatched. The CDR3 is 14 amino acids. This chain's CDR3 is CASSPGAHRGEQYF. In DNA form, the CDR3 reads TGTGCCAGCAGTCCAGGGGCTCACAGGGGCGAGCAGTACTTC.

The chain joins TRBV6-5 to TRBJ2-1; D not resolved. With 2 bases removed from V and 3 bases from J, the gap between germline ends came to 5 bases. This CDR3 spans 13 amino acids. The germline gives CDR1 MNHEY, CDR2 SVGAGI. The CDR3 loop reads CASSYADYNEQFF. Here the CDR3 DNA reads TGTGCCAGCAGTTACGCTGACTACAATGAGCAGTTCTTC.

This rearrangement joins TRBV12-3 or TRBV12-4 to TRBJ1-5; D is perhaps TRBD1 (5 bases). The CDR3 spans 16 residues. Trimming took 4 bases from V and 6 from J, leaving 19 bases between them. The CDR3, as DNA: TGTGCCAGCAGTTCCTCCACAGGTGGGATTACTCAGCCCCAGCATTTT. Translated: CASSSSTGGITQPQHF.

In this sample, this clonotype turned up a few times. The chain recombines TRBV7-8 with TRBJ2-5; D is unresolved. V gave up 8 bases and J gave up 5 bases, with 15 bases separating them. This CDR3 has 13 residues. CDR1 is SGHVS and CDR2 is FQNEAQ in the germline V gene. The CDR3 DNA is TGTGCCAGCCCTAATGAGGACCGGGAGACCCAGTACTTC. This gives the protein CASPNEDRETQYF.

V and J are TRBV7-3 and TRBJ2-3; the match to TRBD2 covers 10 bases. The CDR3 covers 17 residues. The trim removed 2 bases at V and 4 bases at J, leaving 9 bases unmatched. Germline CDR1 and CDR2: SGHTA and FQGTGA. CDR3 nucleotides: TGTGCCAGCAGCTTATCAGTTCCTAGCGGGGGTTCAGATACGCAGTATTTT. Translated, it gives CASSLSVPSGGSDTQYF.

The chain has TRBV7-9 and TRBJ2-5; 7 bases match TRBD2. CDR1 and CDR2 from the germline V gene are SEHNR and FQNEAQ (reference sequence). CDR3 size: 15 residues. V shed 2 bases and J 4 bases; nucleotides not matched to a gene: 7. CDR3 sequence (DNA): TGTGCCAGCAGCTTAAGGTCCCCTAGCGGAGAGACCCAGTACTTC. Residues: CASSLRSPSGETQYF.

This clonotype has more than one count but fewer than ten. The chain links TRBV12-3 or TRBV12-4 to TRBJ1-2; D possibly corresponds to TRBD1 (6 bases). The CDR3 sequence is 13 residues long. Trimming shortened V by 6 bases and J by 4 bases, and 12 bases separated the two germline ends. The CDR3 sequence: CASRPEGVYGYTF. The CDR3 DNA reads as TGTGCCAGCAGACCCGAGGGGGTCTATGGCTACACCTTC.

The chain has TRBV12-3 or TRBV12-4 and TRBJ1-1, with D maybe TRBD1 (5 bases). The CDR3 runs to 14 residues. Trimming left V 3 bases short and J 3 bases short, with 11 bases between. CDR3 loop: CASSLGGGDTEAFF. As DNA, the CDR3 is TGTGCCAGCAGTTTGGGGGGAGGGGACACTGAAGCTTTCTTT.

This clonotype showed up many times. The genes are TRBV6-1 and TRBJ2-3; 7 bases map to TRBD1. The V gene's germline CDR1 is MNHNS and CDR2 SASEGT. This CDR3 contains 15 residues. Trimming at V came to 5 bases and at J to 0 bases, leaving 5 bases not matched to a gene. CDR3 in DNA: TGTGCCAGCAGTCTGGGACAGCCTAGCACAGATACGCAGTATTTT. Translated, it gives CASSLGQPSTDTQYF.

This sequence joins TRBV30 and TRBJ2-3; maybe TRBD2 (6 bases). CDR1 GTSNPN and CDR2 SVGIG come from the germline V gene (reference sequence). The V and J ends lost 3 bases and 6 bases respectively, with 22 bases between them. This CDR3 region has 16 residues. This CDR3 reads CAWSGSVGLSGDTQYF. The CDR3 bases are TGTGCCTGGAGCGGATCCGTGGGACTCTCCGGGGATACGCAGTATTTT.

The chain is built from TRBV5-1 and TRBJ2-3, with 7 positions matching TRBD1. The V gene's germline CDR1 is SGHRS and CDR2 YFSETQ. The CDR3 runs 18 residues. The ends lost 4 bases at V and 4 bases at J; junction bases unmatched: 18. The CDR3 sequence is CASSVGQGVGPEADTQYF. In DNA form, the CDR3 reads TGCGCCAGCAGCGTGGGGCAGGGGGTCGGTCCTGAGGCAGATACGCAGTATTTT.

This clonotype has just a few counts. V usage is TRBV7-9 and J usage is TRBJ2-1, with no clear D. The CDR3 is 13 residues long. V lost 6 bases and J 4 bases, leaving 10 bases between the germline ends. In germline, CDR1 is SEHNR, CDR2 FQNEAQ (reference sequence). In DNA form, the CDR3 reads TGTGCCAGCAGTTCAACAGCATACAATGAGCAGTTCTTC. It codes for CASSSTAYNEQFF.

This chain connects TRBV4-1 to TRBJ2-7, with D possibly matching TRBD2 (6 bases). CDR1 is MGHRA and CDR2 is YSYEKL in the germline V gene. The V end was cut by 3 bases, the J end by 2 bases, with 14 bases between. CDR3 size: 15 residues. CDR3 loop: CASSHTEGGTYEQYF. Here the CDR3 DNA reads TGCGCCAGCAGCCATACAGAAGGAGGGACCTACGAGCAGTACTTC.

This clonotype has a handful of counts. This sequence joins TRBV11-2 and TRBJ2-7; D ambiguous. CDR3 length equals 14 residues. Trimming took 5 bases from V and 2 from J, leaving 13 bases between them. CDR1 is SGHAT, CDR2 FQNNGV, per germline. In nucleotides, the CDR3 is TGTGCCAGCAGCCCCGGCCGTAGGCCCTACGAGCAGTACTTC. Its protein is CASSPGRRPYEQYF.